This T cell receptor beta chain was recovered during a study of liver allograft versus peripheral blood T cells. As for the study in general: The authors compared T cell receptor repertoires in transplanted livers with recipients' peripheral blood repertoires.

TCRdb re-called the reads through MiXCR, storing one row per CDR3 protein. The sample has over 5,500 distinct CDR3 sequences; roughly 18% are singletons. Study observations and caveats: Reportedly, the T cell receptor repertoires inside liver allografts were not the same as those in peripheral blood.

Concerning this clonotype itself: Its target is unknown.

The CDR3 runs to 17 residues. The germline CDR1 and CDR2 sequences are KGHSH and LQKENI. V lost 1 base to trimming and J lost 1 base, with 16 bases between them. The chain carries TRBV18 and TRBJ1-1; D perhaps matches TRBD1 (6 bases). The source is a human patient who had a liver transplant. Some T cells here may be from the graft donor. Here the CDR3 DNA reads TGTGCCAGCTCACCACGAAGAGGACAGTTAGGGAACACTGAAGCTTTCTTT. This codes for CASSPRRGQLGNTEAFF. The whole variable domain, remainder taken from reference TRBV18 and TRBJ1-1, is NAGVMQNPRHLVRRRGQEARLRCSPMKGHSHVYWYRQLPEEGLKFMVYLQKENIIDESGMPKERFSAEFPKEGPSILRIQQVVRGDSAAYFCASSPRRGQLGNTEAFFGQGTRLTVV.